These T cell receptor beta chains were read from a single sample in a study of shared clonotypes between healthy human individuals. Measured with immunoSEQ multiplex PCR; TCRdb has only the in-frame clones, and not every one. The sample has about 2 million clones; approximately 94% are singletons. Sequenced input: naive CD8+ T cells sorted from blood. All receptors derive from a young man in good health. CDR3s include the opening cysteine and the closing phenylalanine or tryptophan. D genes are given only for firm matches. Not every row has a clone size; where given, it reads once, few, many or a size class.

V gene,D gene,CDR3 length,J gene,clone size,CDR3 DNA,CDR3 protein
TRBV7-2,TRBD2,16,TRBJ2-1,-,TGTGCCAGCAGCTCCCCTAGCGGGGGGGCCGTCGGTGAGCAGTTCTTC,CASSSPSGGAVGEQFF
TRBV2,-,13,TRBJ2-3,-,TGTGCCACCCGGGGCCTTAGGACAGATACGCAGTATTTT,CATRGLRTDTQYF
TRBV4-3,-,17,TRBJ2-1,-,TGCGCCAGCAGCCCTCGCGAGGCAGAGAGCTCCTACAATGAGCAGTTCTTC,CASSPREAESSYNEQFF
TRBV11-1,TRBD1,14,TRBJ2-7,-,TGTGCCAGCAGCTTAGGGACAGGGTACTACGAGCAGTACTTC,CASSLGTGYYEQYF
TRBV9,-,13,TRBJ1-4,-,TGTGCCAGCAGCGTAGAGGGTAGAGAAAAACTGTTTTTT,CASSVEGREKLFF
TRBV11-2,-,16,TRBJ2-1,-,TGTGCCAGCAGCTTAGATCAGGACAGTCTTTACAATGAGCAGTTCTTC,CASSLDQDSLYNEQFF
TRBV28,-,15,TRBJ2-7,-,TGTGCCAGCAGTTCCCGGGACTCGAGATGGGACGAGCAGTACTTC,CASSSRDSRWDEQYF
TRBV4-1,TRBD2,16,TRBJ2-1,-,TGCGCCAGCAGCCAAGTACGGGGGGATCTATACAATGAGCAGTTCTTC,CASSQVRGDLYNEQFF
TRBV4-1,-,14,TRBJ2-1,once,TGCGCCAGCAGCGGGGATCCTTCCTACAATGAGCAGTTCTTC,CASSGDPSYNEQFF
TRBV7-9,-,14,TRBJ2-5,-,TGTGCCAGCAGCTATTTAGACAGCCAAGAGACCCAGTACTTC,CASSYLDSQETQYF
TRBV5-6,-,15,TRBJ2-5,-,TGTGCCAGCACCCCATACGGATCGGGGGAAGAGACCCAGTACTTC,CASTPYGSGEETQYF
TRBV29-1,-,12,TRBJ1-1,-,TGCAGCGTTGTGTCATCAACCACTGAAGCTTTCTTT,CSVVSSTTEAFF
TRBV7-9,-,17,TRBJ1-6,-,TGTGCCAGCAGCTTTTGGACAGTCCTCACATCAGATTCACCCCTCCACTTT,CASSFWTVLTSDSPLHF
TRBV23-1,-,14,TRBJ2-7,-,TGCGCCAGCAGTCAATCGGGGTTCTCCTACGAGCAGTACTTC,CASSQSGFSYEQYF
TRBV7-2,-,13,TRBJ2-5,-,TGTGCCAGCAGCCCCGGGAATCAAGAGACCCAGTACTTC,CASSPGNQETQYF
TRBV5-1,TRBD2,17,TRBJ2-3,-,TGCGCCAGCAGCTCTGACCCTATAGCGGGAGCGTCAGATACGCAGTATTTT,CASSSDPIAGASDTQYF
TRBV19,-,14,TRBJ1-1,-,TGTGCCAGTAGTTTTGGCTCTATGAACACTGAAGCTTTCTTT,CASSFGSMNTEAFF
TRBV2,TRBD1,17,TRBJ2-2,-,TGTGCCAGCGTCTCCGGGACAGGGGGTTTAAACACCGGGGAGCTGTTTTTT,CASVSGTGGLNTGELFF
TRBV2,TRBD1,17,TRBJ1-4,-,TGTGCCAGCAGTGTGGTTTACGGGGGGACAGATAATGAAAAACTGTTTTTT,CASSVVYGGTDNEKLFF